The clone carrying this T cell receptor beta chain was seen many times. The CDR3 runs 15 residues. V was clipped by 8 bases and J by 10 bases; unmatched bases: 17. CDR1 is MDHEN, CDR2 SYDVKM, per germline. TCRdb called the 5' RACE reads again in MiXCR, with one record for every CDR3 protein. The data contain tens of thousands of distinct CDR3 sequences, around 3.3% of them singletons. The record originates from a study of neurological immune-mediated disorders. This sequence originates from a woman between 45 and 60 years old with multiple sclerosis. The chain joins TRBV28 to TRBJ2-1, with 7 positions matching TRBD1. The source material was PBMCs. The CDR3 protein is CASSPGDRSFGEQFF. As DNA, the CDR3 is TGTGCCAGCTCCCCCGGGGACAGATCCTTCGGGGAGCAGTTCTTC.